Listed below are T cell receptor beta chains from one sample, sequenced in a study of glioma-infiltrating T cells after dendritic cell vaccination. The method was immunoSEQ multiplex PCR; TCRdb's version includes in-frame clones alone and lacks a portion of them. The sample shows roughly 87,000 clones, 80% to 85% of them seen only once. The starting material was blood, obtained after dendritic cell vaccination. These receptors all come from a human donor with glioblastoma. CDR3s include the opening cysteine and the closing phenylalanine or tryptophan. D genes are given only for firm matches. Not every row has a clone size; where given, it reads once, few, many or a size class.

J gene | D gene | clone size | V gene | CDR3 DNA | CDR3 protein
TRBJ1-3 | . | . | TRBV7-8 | TGTGCCAGCAGCTTAGGGCCGAGAAACACCATATATTTT | CASSLGPRNTIYF
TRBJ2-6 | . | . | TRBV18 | TGTGCCAGCTCACCACCCAGGGCCAGCTCTGGGGCCAACGTCCTGACTTTC | CASSPPRASSGANVLTF
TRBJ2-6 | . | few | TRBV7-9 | TGTGCCAGCAGCACAAGTGAGTGGGGGCCCGGGGCCAACGTCCTGACTTTC | CASSTSEWGPGANVLTF
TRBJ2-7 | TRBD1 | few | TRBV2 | TGTGCCAGCACTAGGGGACAGGGGGCCTACGAGCAGTACTTC | CASTRGQGAYEQYF
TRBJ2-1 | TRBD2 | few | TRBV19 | TGTGCCAGTAGTCCGGAAGCGGGGGGCCTCTACAATGAGCAGTTCTTC | CASSPEAGGLYNEQFF
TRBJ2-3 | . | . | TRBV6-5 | TGTGCCAGCACGGGCACAGATACGCAGTATTTT | CASTGTDTQYF
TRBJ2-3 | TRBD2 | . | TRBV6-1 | TGTGCCAGCAGTGAAAAGAGGCTAGCGGGCACAGATACGCAGTATTTT | CASSEKRLAGTDTQYF
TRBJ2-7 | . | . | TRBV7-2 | TGTGCCAGCAGCATTCAAGCGAACTATCAAGACGAGCAGTACTTC | CASSIQANYQDEQYF
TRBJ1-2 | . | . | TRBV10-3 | TGTGCCATCACCCAGGATCAGGATGGCTACACCTTC | CAITQDQDGYTF
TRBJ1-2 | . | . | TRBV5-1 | TGCGCCAGCAGCTTGGGGCAGGGAGGAAACTATGGCTACACCTTC | CASSLGQGGNYGYTF